The next 20 T cell receptor beta chains were all read from a single sample in a study of blood T cells in healthy people across ages (dated by TCRdb to 2014 to 2015). Library prep was done by 5' RACE. The data were produced on an Illumina HiSeq 2500. The second PCR ran for about 7 to 11 cycles and used a J-beta primer mix along with a sample-barcoded 5' primer. In TCRdb, the public reads were trimmed at Q25 with fastp and aligned with MiXCR, with productive beta chains retained. Entries that share a CDR3 protein sequence are merged under the most common genes and DNA. Within this sample are approximately 900,000 distinct CDR3 sequences, with about 29% of them counted one time only. Of the sample, more than 8.5% is held by the ten largest clones. This sample also appeared in a second study, on T cells of mothers and their children.

Sample: blood. The receptors derive from a woman aged 40 to 50 in good health.

This clonotype was seen more than once but under ten times. The chain couples TRBV10-3 to TRBJ2-5; perhaps TRBD1 as D (6 bases). The DNA end is more similar to TRBJ2-7, so the J call may be wrong. This CDR3 region has 13 residues. Germline V CDR1 and CDR2: ENHRY, SYGVKD. The CDR3 is CATEVGGYDEQYF. The CDR3 DNA reads TGTGCCACCGAGGTTGGGGGCTACGACGAGCAGTACTTC.

The CDR3 DNA is TGCGCCAGCAGCTTGGCGCAGGATAATTCACCCCTCCACTTT. Translated: CASSLAQDNSPLHF. This chain uses TRBV5-1 with TRBJ1-6; no firm D call. The V and J ends lost 0 bases and 5 bases respectively, with 6 bases between them. This CDR3 region has 14 residues. CDR1 is SGHRS, CDR2 YFSETQ, per germline.

This clonotype was counted at least ten times. The J gene is TRBJ2-7, the V gene TRBV10-3; no clear D. The V gene's germline CDR1 is ENHRY and CDR2 SYGVKD. Trimming left V 11 bases short and J 0 bases short, with 20 bases between. The length of the CDR3 is 15 residues. This CDR3 reads CAERSLHLSSYEQYF. The CDR3 DNA reads as TGTGCCGAAAGATCACTGCACCTTAGCTCCTACGAGCAGTACTTC.

In regard to this clonotype: This clone may be a read error of a much larger clone one base away. The chain employs TRBV20-1 and TRBJ1-2, with D possibly matching TRBD1 (5 bases). Per the germline V gene, CDR1 is DFQATT and CDR2 is SNEGSKA (reference sequence). CDR3 length equals 12 residues. CDR3 DNA sequence: TGCAGGGCGGGACGCGTCAACTATGGCTACATCTTC. It yields the protein CRAGRVNYGYIF.

This clonotype was recorded a few times. CDR3 DNA: TGCGCCAGCACCGTAGGGGAAGTTCCAAACACTGAAGCTTTCTTT. This encodes CASTVGEVPNTEAFF. This chain uses TRBV5-1 with TRBJ1-1, with D tentatively TRBD1 (5 bases). Trimming stripped 6 bases from V and 2 bases from J, with 17 bases between. The CDR3 contains 15 residues. Germline lookup yields CDR1 SGHRS and CDR2 YFSETQ.

This rearrangement joins TRBV4-1 to TRBJ2-1; D possibly corresponds to TRBD2 (7 bases). Germline V lookup: CDR1 MGHRA, CDR2 YSYEKL. The length of the CDR3 is 15 residues. V lost 5 bases and J lost 9, with 20 bases in between. For the CDR3, the DNA is TGCGCCAGCAGCACGCGTGGGACGGGGGGCGGTGAGCAGTTCTTC. Its protein product is CASSTRGTGGGEQFF.

This clonotype was detected ten times or more. The J gene is TRBJ2-4, the V gene TRBV12-3 or TRBV12-4; D might be TRBD2 (7 bases). The length of the CDR3 is 16 residues. V lost 3 bases, J lost 2 bases, and 14 bases lay in between. This CDR3 reads CASSLRGGSTKNIQYF. The CDR3, as DNA: TGTGCCAGCAGTTTGAGGGGGGGCTCGACCAAAAACATTCAGTACTTC.

Points on this clonotype: A read error may account for a junction end that differs from germline. V is TRBV7-9 and J is TRBJ2-7, with 8 bases fitting TRBD1. The CDR3 has 15 residues. Germline V gene sequence: CDR1 SEHNR, CDR2 FQNEAQ (reference sequence). For the CDR3, the DNA is TGTGCCAACAGCTTAGGGGAGACAGGGGCCTACGAGCAGTACTTC. It translates to CANSLGETGAYEQYF.

CDR3 nucleotides: TGTGCCACCAGCAGAGATCGAAAGCCATCTGGAAACACCATATATTTT. It specifies CATSRDRKPSGNTIYF. The V and J genes are TRBV15 and TRBJ1-3, with no clear D. The CDR3 is 16 residues long. V was shortened by 0 bases and J by 1 base, with 10 bases between the two germline ends. CDR1 and CDR2 (germline): LNHNV, YYDKDF (reference sequence).

This clonotype was observed a handful of times. V is TRBV6-2 or TRBV6-3 and J is TRBJ2-7; D uncertain. Germline V gene data show CDR1 as MNHEY and CDR2 as SVGEGT. This CDR3 has 13 residues. The V end was cut by 6 bases, the J end by 2 bases, with 11 bases between. CDR3 in DNA: TGTGCCAGCAGCATGTCAATCCCCTACGAGCAGTACTTC. Residues: CASSMSIPYEQYF.

The chain employs TRBV9 and TRBJ1-2; D call uncertain. The germline gives CDR1 SGDLS, CDR2 YYNGEE. Trimming cost V 0 bases and J 5 bases, with 17 bases left between them. There are 16 residues in the CDR3. This chain's CDR3 is CASSVGEGTLGYGYTF. CDR3 coding DNA: TGTGCCAGCAGCGTAGGGGAGGGTACCCTAGGGTATGGCTACACCTTC.

In this sample, this clonotype turned up once. The rearrangement uses TRBV20-1 and TRBJ2-7; 11 bases align to TRBD1. The CDR3 has 13 amino acids. The V gene's germline CDR1 is DFQATT and CDR2 SNEGSKA (reference sequence). The trim removed 6 bases at V and 4 bases at J, leaving 5 bases unmatched. CDR3 residues: CSAQGTGGYEQYF. CDR3 DNA sequence: TGCAGTGCCCAAGGGACAGGGGGTTACGAGCAGTACTTC.

The V and J genes are TRBV5-1 and TRBJ2-7; no reliable D call. The germline CDR1 and CDR2 sequences are SGHRS and YFSETQ. There are 14 residues in the CDR3. Deletions cut 0 bases from V and 3 bases from J, with 10 bases between. The DNA for the CDR3 is TGCGCCAGCAGCTTGGCCCCGAAATTCTACGAGCAGTACTTC. Translating it yields CASSLAPKFYEQYF. Filled out from reference TRBV5-1 and TRBJ2-7, the complete variable domain reads KAGVTQTPRYLIKTRGQQVTLSCSPISGHRSVSWYQQTPGQGLQFLFEYFSETQRNKGNFPGRFSGRQFSNSRSEMNVSTLELGDSALYLCASSLAPKFYEQYFGPGTRLTVT.

V gene TRBV10-3 combines with J gene TRBJ1-2; D call uncertain. V lost 2 bases, J lost 2 bases, and 6 bases lay in between. Germline loops: CDR1 ENHRY, CDR2 SYGVKD. The CDR3 runs 13 residues. The CDR3 DNA follows: TGTGCCATCAGTGAGGGGAAAAACTATGGCTACACCTTC. Protein product: CAISEGKNYGYTF.

The chain couples TRBV12-3 or TRBV12-4 to TRBJ2-3, with 9 bases identical to TRBD2. V was clipped by 7 bases and J by 2 bases; unmatched bases: 7. This CDR3 spans 15 amino acids. The CDR3: CASTIAGVSTDTQYF. CDR3 nucleotides: TGTGCCAGCACAATAGCGGGAGTCTCCACAGATACGCAGTATTTT.

The chain recombines TRBV7-2 with TRBJ2-5, with TRBD2 matching over 7 bases. The CDR3 is 16 residues long. V shed 1 base and J 2 bases; nucleotides not matched to a gene: 7. Germline values: CDR1 SGHTA, CDR2 FQGNSA. The CDR3, as DNA: TGTGCCAGCAGCTTAGGGCTAGTGGGGGGGCAAGAGACCCAGTACTTC. It yields the protein CASSLGLVGGQETQYF.

There are many counts of this clonotype. The rearrangement uses TRBV10-3 and TRBJ2-7, with TRBD1 matching over 7 bases. This CDR3 region has 16 residues. The germline gives CDR1 ENHRY, CDR2 SYGVKD. V dropped 2 bases and J dropped 1; count of bases not matched to a gene: 8. The CDR3 region has the DNA TGTGCCATCAGTGAGCAGGGGGACAGACTATCCTACGAGCAGTACTTC. Its protein is CAISEQGDRLSYEQYF.

This clonotype has only a few counts. The chain recombines TRBV10-3 with TRBJ2-2; 8 positions match TRBD2. Germline values: CDR1 ENHRY, CDR2 SYGVKD. The CDR3 covers 15 residues. V trimming: 3 bases; J trimming: 6 bases; junction bases outside the gene matches: 6. The CDR3 nucleotides read TGTGCCATCAGTGATCGTGCGGGGGGTCCCGGGGAGCTGTTTTTT. It encodes CAISDRAGGPGELFF.

The rearrangement uses TRBV20-1 and TRBJ2-3; no clear D. Germline V lookup: CDR1 DFQATT, CDR2 SNEGSKA (reference sequence). The CDR3 runs 15 residues. V gave up 0 bases and J gave up 1 base, with 11 bases separating them. In DNA form, the CDR3 reads TGCAGTGCTAGAGACCGTGTTTATGGCACAGATACGCAGTATTTT. This codes for CSARDRVYGTDTQYF.

In the case of this clonotype: Just one base apart from a much larger clone, this may be a read error. The chain uses TRBV6-5 and TRBJ2-7, with 11 bases that match TRBD1. The CDR3 sequence is 15 residues long. Germline lookup yields CDR1 MNHEY and CDR2 SVGAGI. The CDR3 reads CASSTPRTGGYGQYF. Written as DNA, the CDR3 is TGTGCCAGCTCCACGCCCCGGACAGGGGGCTACGGGCAGTACTTC.